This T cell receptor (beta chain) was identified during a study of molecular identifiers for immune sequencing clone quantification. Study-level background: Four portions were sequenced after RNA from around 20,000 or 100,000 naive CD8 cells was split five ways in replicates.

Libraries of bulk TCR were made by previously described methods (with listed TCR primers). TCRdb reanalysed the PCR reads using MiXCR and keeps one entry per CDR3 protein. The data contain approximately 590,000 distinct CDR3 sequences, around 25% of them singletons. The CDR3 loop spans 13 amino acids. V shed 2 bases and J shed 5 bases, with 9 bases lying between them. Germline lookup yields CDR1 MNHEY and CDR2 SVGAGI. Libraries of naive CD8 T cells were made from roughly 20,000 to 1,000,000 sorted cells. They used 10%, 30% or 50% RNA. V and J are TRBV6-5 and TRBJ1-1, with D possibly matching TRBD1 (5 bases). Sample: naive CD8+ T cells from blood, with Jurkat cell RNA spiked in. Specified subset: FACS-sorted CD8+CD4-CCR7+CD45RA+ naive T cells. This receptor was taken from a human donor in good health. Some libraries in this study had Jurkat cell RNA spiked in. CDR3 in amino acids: CASSYNQGTEAFF. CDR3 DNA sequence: TGTGCCAGCAGTTACAACCAGGGTACTGAAGCTTTCTTT.